The T cell receptor beta chain described here comes from a study of cytomegalovirus exposure and HLA in healthy donors. Findings of the study overall: Data from an earlier analysis indicated that most TCR beta V segments were productive either about 90% or about 30% of the time.

Trimming removed 7 bases at V and 3 bases at J, with 21 bases between. The CDR3 has 17 amino acids. Germline-derived CDR1 and CDR2 are SNHLY and FYNNEI. Details on this clone: Its antigen is still unknown.

With 60 Vbeta and 13 Jbeta primers, the PCR was carried out. TCRdb keeps only in-frame clones here, not all; method: immunoSEQ multiplex PCR. The sample totals 200,000 or so clones. Healthy bone marrow donors made up the donor group. The J gene is TRBJ1-4, the V gene TRBV2; maybe TRBD1 (5 bases). This clonotype was obtained from a girl aged 2-9 years in good health and CMV-seropositive. The sequencing input was PBMCs. The CDR3 is CASTGSVGRGANEKLFF. CDR3 sequence (DNA): TGTGCCAGCACTGGTTCTGTGGGTAGGGGTGCTAATGAAAAACTGTTTTTT.